Reported below is one T cell receptor beta chain. The antigen remains undetermined. Vbeta (60) and Jbeta (13) primers were used in the PCR. This table comes from immunoSEQ multiplex PCR, and its TCRdb copy is limited to in-frame clones, with some not included. In the table there are about 150,000 clones, over 60% of which are singletons. The data originate from a study of cytomegalovirus exposure and HLA in healthy donors. Study findings and constraints: Follow-up analysis seemed to connect common viral pathogens with several of the most significant clusters identified. The study designated 150 or so TCR beta chains cytomegalovirus-associated. Other equally common chains were less clonally expanded than HLA-associated TCR beta chains, a later analysis showed.

The CDR3 spans 15 residues. After removal of 0 bases from V and 11 bases from J, the junction contained 13 bases not matched to a gene. Germline CDR1 reads SGHRS; CDR2 reads YFSETQ. This TCR derives from a woman between 18 and 29 years old in good health and CMV-seronegative. Sequences were obtained from PBMCs. This rearrangement joins TRBV5-1 to TRBJ1-1; 7 nucleotides line up with TRBD1. The DNA of the CDR3 is TGCGCCAGCAGCTTGGATCGGACAGGACATCATGGCGCTTTCTTT. It encodes CASSLDRTGHHGAFF.